The 30 T cell receptor beta chains below all came from one sample that was sequenced in a study of identical twins. One entry per CDR3 protein, called by TCRdb with MiXCR from the 5' RACE reads. This table holds 270,000 or so distinct CDR3 sequences, approximately 8.3% found once. The sample was also reused in another study, on yellow fever vaccine responses in identical twins.

Sequencing input: CD8+ T cells sorted from blood. These receptors all come from a young woman in good health.

The chain has TRBV11-2 and TRBJ2-1; 11 bases are a match to TRBD2. This CDR3 is built from 16 residues. V lost 4 bases, J lost 4 bases, and 6 bases stayed unmatched. Per germline, CDR1 SGHAT and CDR2 FQNNGV. This chain's CDR3 is CASSSTSGRLYNEQFF. The CDR3 nucleotides are TGTGCCAGCAGCTCAACTAGCGGGAGACTTTACAATGAGCAGTTCTTC.

This chain connects TRBV4-2 to TRBJ2-1; TRBD2 matches 7 bases. The CDR3 sequence is 16 residues long. Per the germline V gene, CDR1 is LGHNA and CDR2 is YNFKEQ. V was pared by 0 bases and J by 4 bases, with 6 bases of the junction left unmatched. CDR3: CASSQESAGAYNEQFF. CDR3 DNA sequence: TGTGCCAGCAGCCAAGAATCTGCGGGAGCTTACAATGAGCAGTTCTTC.

This clonotype has just a few counts. The chain couples TRBV4-3 to TRBJ2-7, with 8 bases that match TRBD1. CDR1 and CDR2 (germline): LGHNA, YSLEER. V lost 0 bases, J lost 6 bases, and 16 bases stayed unmatched. This CDR3 comprises 18 residues. The CDR3 DNA reads TGCGCCAGCAGCCAAGATCTTGCCGGGACAGGATTCCTTGGCGAGCAGTACTTC. Translated: CASSQDLAGTGFLGEQYF.

For this clonotype: Sequence at one end of the junction differs from germline and may be a read error. The chain has TRBV7-7 and TRBJ2-7, with D possibly matching TRBD2 (6 bases). This CDR3 region has 14 residues. Germline-derived CDR1 and CDR2 are SSHAT and FNYEAQ (reference sequence). As DNA, the CDR3 is TGTGCTAGCAGCCCCCAAGTGGGGGGCTACGAGCAGTACTTC. As protein: CASSPQVGGYEQYF.

This clonotype was counted only a few times. The genes are TRBV12-3 or TRBV12-4 and TRBJ2-2; D may be TRBD2 (7 bases). Trimming took off 6 bases at V and 1 base at J, with 15 bases between the two ends. The CDR3 spans 16 residues. The CDR3 region has the DNA TGTGCCAGCAGACCCCGGGGAGGGGGGAACACCGGGGAGCTGTTTTTT. This translates into CASRPRGGGNTGELFF.

The gene calls are TRBV29-1 and TRBJ1-2; TRBD1 agrees at 7 bases. This CDR3 comprises 13 residues. With V trimmed by 5 bases and J by 5 bases, 8 bases remained unmatched. Looked up from germline, CDR1 is SQVTM and CDR2 is ANQGSEA. The CDR3 coding sequence is TGCAGCGTTAGGAACCCAGGGGGGTATGGCTACACCTTC. It yields the protein CSVRNPGGYGYTF.

This clonotype was counted many times. The genes are TRBV7-9 and TRBJ2-1; 14 positions match TRBD2. With V trimmed by 2 bases and J by 7 bases, 7 bases remained unmatched. Germline V gene data show CDR1 as SEHNR and CDR2 as FQNEAQ (reference sequence). The CDR3 sequence is 17 residues long. The CDR3 loop reads CASSLPKGLAGANEQFF. CDR3 bases: TGTGCCAGCAGCTTACCGAAGGGACTAGCGGGGGCGAATGAGCAGTTCTTC.

This clonotype was detected many times. The chain employs TRBV12-3 or TRBV12-4 and TRBJ2-7, with TRBD1 as a possible D gene (6 bases). There are 13 residues in the CDR3. V was trimmed by 6 bases and J by 2 bases, leaving 11 bases between them. Here the CDR3 reads CASRTTGTYEQYF. Here the CDR3 DNA reads TGTGCCAGCAGAACAACAGGGACCTACGAGCAGTACTTC.

This clonotype was seen only a few times. CDR3 nucleotide sequence: TGTGCCAGCAGTGAAGCGTCCCGGGGGCCCTCTAGGGAGCAGTACTTC. It codes for CASSEASRGPSREQYF. The V and J genes are TRBV2 and TRBJ2-7; possibly TRBD1 or TRBD2 for D (6 bases each). Trimming shortened V by 0 bases and J by 7 bases, and 19 bases separated the two germline ends. The CDR3 spans 16 residues. The germline V gene has CDR1 SNHLY and CDR2 FYNNEI.

The chain is built from TRBV6-2 or TRBV6-3 and TRBJ1-1, with a possible D match to TRBD1 (6 bases). CDR3 length: 13 amino acids. Germline CDR1 MNHEY, CDR2 SVGEGT. Trimming took off 8 bases at V and 2 bases at J, with 12 bases between the two ends. The CDR3 DNA sequence: TGTGCCAGCTTGGGGGCATCTAACACTGAAGCTTTCTTT. It codes for CASLGASNTEAFF.

V and J are TRBV6-2 or TRBV6-3 and TRBJ2-1; D is ambiguous. The CDR3 loop spans 12 amino acids. V lost 8 bases to trimming and J lost 8 bases, with 13 bases between them. Germline CDR1 MNHEY, CDR2 SVGEGT. The CDR3 DNA reads as TGTGCCAGCGGGCCAGGATTCGATGAGCAGTTCTTC. Protein sequence: CASGPGFDEQFF.

The chain is built from TRBV7-9 and TRBJ1-2; tentative D call: TRBD1 (5 bases). CDR3 length equals 13 residues. Between the trimmed V and J ends, which lost 7 bases and 6 bases, there was a span of 15 bases. Germline V gene lookup returns CDR1 SEHNR and CDR2 FQNEAQ (reference sequence). For the CDR3, the DNA is TGTGCCAGCACCTCGCTGGCGGGGCATGGCTACACCTTC. Its translation: CASTSLAGHGYTF. Full variable domain (missing parts from reference TRBV7-9 and TRBJ1-2): DTGVSQNPRHKITKRGQNVTFRCDPISEHNRLYWYRQTLGQGPEFLTYFQNEAQLEKSRLLSDRFSAERPKGSFSTLEIQRTEQGDSAMYLCASTSLAGHGYTFGSGTRLTVV.

This clonotype was found many times. The V gene is TRBV6-1, the J gene TRBJ2-3; 7 bases fit TRBD2. CDR3 size: 14 residues. V was pared by 6 bases and J by 6 bases, with 9 bases of the junction left unmatched. The germline V gene encodes CDR1 MNHNS and CDR2 SASEGT. The DNA for the CDR3 is TGTGCCAGCAGCCCAATAGCGGGTATCGATACGCAGTATTTT. This translates into CASSPIAGIDTQYF.

This clonotype was seen a few times. J is TRBJ2-2 and V is TRBV15; tentative D call: TRBD1 (5 bases). CDR3 length: 15 residues. The V gene's germline CDR1 is LNHNV and CDR2 YYDKDF (reference sequence). V was trimmed by 4 bases and J by 4 bases, leaving 13 bases between them. Here the CDR3 reads CATSKERQFTGELFF. CDR3 coding DNA: TGTGCCACCAGCAAAGAACGACAGTTCACCGGGGAGCTGTTTTTT.

This clonotype was seen many times. The rearrangement uses TRBV11-2 and TRBJ1-2; the D gene is possibly TRBD1 (6 bases). Trimming cost V 0 bases and J 4 bases, with 15 bases left between them. Germline-derived CDR1 and CDR2 are SGHAT and FQNNGV. CDR3 length equals 16 residues. Written as DNA, the CDR3 is TGTGCCAGCAGCTTAGATGGGCCAGGGGCCCTCTATGGCTACACCTTC. This encodes CASSLDGPGALYGYTF.

The rearrangement joins TRBV9 to TRBJ2-6; D could derive from TRBD1 or TRBD2 (5 bases each). The CDR3 is 20 residues long. Germline CDR1 and CDR2: SGDLS and YYNGEE. V was clipped by 0 bases and J by 4 bases, with 23 bases between them. CDR3 sequence (DNA): TGTGCCAGCAGCGTAGTTGGGGGATACCAACCGTTTGGCGGGGCCAACGTCCTGACTTTC. This translates into CASSVVGGYQPFGGANVLTF.

This sequence joins TRBV28 and TRBJ2-5; 9 bases are a match to TRBD1. V lost 2 bases, J lost 4 bases, and 17 bases stayed unmatched. The CDR3 loop spans 19 amino acids. Looked up from germline, CDR1 is MDHEN and CDR2 is SYDVKM. CDR3 nucleotide sequence: TGTGCCAGCAGTTTAGATAGTTGGGACAGGGAAATACGGGGAGAGACCCAGTACTTC. Its translation: CASSLDSWDREIRGETQYF.

This clonotype has only a few counts. The chain links TRBV20-1 to TRBJ2-6; weak D call: TRBD2 (6 bases). The CDR3 consists of 17 residues. V was pared by 7 bases and J by 4 bases, with 23 bases between. The germline V gene has CDR1 DFQATT and CDR2 SNEGSKA (reference sequence). As DNA, the CDR3 is TGCAGTGTTTGGTCCCCTGTTGGAGGGCACGGGGCCAACGTCCTGACTTTC. This translates into CSVWSPVGGHGANVLTF.

The CDR3 spells CASAEDQTDTQYF. CDR3 DNA: TGCGCCAGCGCCGAGGATCAGACAGATACGCAGTATTTT. The rearrangement joins TRBV4-3 to TRBJ2-3; D is ambiguous. This CDR3 is built from 13 residues. Germline lookup yields CDR1 LGHNA and CDR2 YSLEER. V was trimmed by 8 bases and J by 3 bases, leaving 12 bases between them.

The V gene is TRBV9, the J gene TRBJ2-1; D is ambiguous. Trimming removed 3 bases from V and 0 bases from J, with 7 bases in between. Germline CDR1 and CDR2: SGDLS and YYNGEE. This CDR3 contains 14 residues. CDR3 protein: CASSALSSYNEQFF. The CDR3 DNA is TGTGCCAGCAGCGCGCTAAGCTCCTACAATGAGCAGTTCTTC. Filled out from reference TRBV9 and TRBJ2-1, the complete variable domain reads DSGVTQTPKHLITATGQRVTLRCSPRSGDLSVYWYQQSLDQGLQFLIQYYNGEERAKGNILERFSAQQFPDLHSELNLSSLELGDSALYFCASSALSSYNEQFFGPGTRLTVL.

This clonotype was found many times. In DNA form, the CDR3 reads TGTGCCAGCAGAGAATGGGAACCCTATGGCTACACCTTC. This encodes CASREWEPYGYTF. The gene calls are TRBV6-2 or TRBV6-3 and TRBJ1-2; D is uncertain. Trimming shortened V by 6 bases and J by 4 bases, and 12 bases separated the two germline ends. The CDR3 is made up of 13 amino acids. Germline loops: CDR1 MNHEY, CDR2 SVGEGT.

This clonotype has just a few counts. The gene calls are TRBV6-1 and TRBJ2-1; D may be TRBD1 (6 bases). This CDR3 region has 15 residues. The V and J ends lost 6 bases and 0 bases respectively, with 12 bases between them. The germline gives CDR1 MNHNS, CDR2 SASEGT. The CDR3 is CASRRSDSSYNEQFF. CDR3 nucleotides: TGTGCCAGCAGGCGGTCGGACAGCTCCTACAATGAGCAGTTCTTC.

This clonotype was seen a handful of times. V gene TRBV7-6 combines with J gene TRBJ2-7; 9 bases line up with TRBD1. V trimming: 1 base; J trimming: 3 bases; junction bases outside the gene matches: 10. Germline CDR1 is SGHVS and CDR2 is FNYEAQ. The CDR3 contains 17 residues. This CDR3 reads CASSLVAHEDRGYEQYF. The DNA for the CDR3 is TGTGCCAGCAGCTTAGTCGCCCACGAGGACAGGGGCTACGAGCAGTACTTC. Drawing the rest from reference TRBV7-6 and TRBJ2-7, the complete variable domain is GAGVSQSPRYKVTKRGQDVALRCDPISGHVSLYWYRQALGQGPEFLTYFNYEAQQDKSGLPNDRFSAERPEGSISTLTIQRTEQRDSAMYRCASSLVAHEDRGYEQYFGPGTRLTVT.

This clonotype has more than one count but fewer than ten. The genes are TRBV7-8 and TRBJ2-5; a weak D match, TRBD1 (5 bases). This CDR3 is 15 amino acids long. CDR1 and CDR2 from the germline V gene are SGHVS and FQNEAQ. Trimming shortened V by 5 bases and J by 5 bases, and 18 bases separated the two germline ends. The CDR3 DNA reads as TGTGCCAGCAGCCCCGACAGTTCCGTTGGGGAGACCCAGTACTTC. Protein sequence: CASSPDSSVGETQYF.

This clonotype was seen more than once but under ten times. The V gene is TRBV10-3, the J gene TRBJ2-2; D gene uncertain. With 4 bases removed from V and 3 bases from J, the gap between germline ends came to 12 bases. The CDR3 has 15 amino acids. The germline gives CDR1 ENHRY, CDR2 SYGVKD. The DNA for the CDR3 is TGTGCCATCAGTGTGTCGACCGATCACACCGGGGAGCTGTTTTTT. It codes for CAISVSTDHTGELFF.

This clonotype was recorded many times. The chain is built from TRBV4-1 and TRBJ2-5; D is possibly TRBD2 (7 bases). The CDR3 is 15 residues long. Germline lookup yields CDR1 MGHRA and CDR2 YSYEKL. Between the trimmed V and J ends, which lost 3 bases and 5 bases, there was a span of 16 bases. CDR3 in amino acids: CASSHPTGGLETQYF. The DNA of the CDR3 is TGCGCCAGCAGCCATCCCACCGGGGGGCTGGAGACCCAGTACTTC.

This clonotype appeared many times. The rearrangement joins TRBV6-4 to TRBJ1-5; a weak D match, TRBD1 (5 bases). CDR1 and CDR2 from the germline V gene are MRHNA and SNTAGT. With 3 bases removed from V and 9 bases from J, the gap between germline ends came to 12 bases. The CDR3 covers 13 residues. CDR3 amino acids: CASSEGAAGPQHF. Here the CDR3 DNA reads TGTGCCAGCAGTGAAGGGGCGGCTGGGCCCCAGCATTTT.

This clonotype was recorded at least ten times. CDR3 loop: CSVLRDRAYEQYF. The CDR3 DNA reads as TGCAGCGTGCTCCGGGACCGAGCCTACGAGCAGTACTTC. The chain uses TRBV29-1 and TRBJ2-7; D tentatively reads TRBD1 or TRBD2 (5 bases each). The CDR3 sequence is 13 residues long. Germline V gene sequence: CDR1 SQVTM, CDR2 ANQGSEA. V was trimmed by 6 bases and J by 2 bases, leaving 14 bases between them.

The gene calls are TRBV3-1 and TRBJ2-1; D is unresolved. Germline values: CDR1 LGHDT, CDR2 YNNKEL (reference sequence). V dropped 1 base and J dropped 5 bases, with 9 bases sitting between them. This CDR3 is built from 14 residues. CDR3 protein: CASSQVRANNEQFF. The CDR3 DNA is TGTGCCAGCAGCCAAGTGCGAGCAAACAATGAGCAGTTCTTC.

A few counts support this clonotype. The genes are TRBV6-5 and TRBJ2-5; D might be TRBD1 (6 bases). The CDR3 is 15 residues long. Deletions cut 0 bases from V and 1 base from J, with 9 bases between. CDR1 MNHEY and CDR2 SVGAGI come from the germline V gene. This CDR3 reads CASSYSTGPQETQYF. The CDR3 coding sequence is TGTGCCAGCAGTTACTCGACAGGACCCCAAGAGACCCAGTACTTC.